The present entry profiles one T cell receptor (beta chain) with its context. The sample comes from a study of T cells in Graves' hyperthyroidism and ophthalmopathy. RNA transcripts served as the template for amplifying TCR beta CDR3 regions. Initially, a first-round RT-PCR of the TCR CDR3 employed the HTBI primer set. Via MiXCR, TCRdb re-called the multiplex PCR reads, giving one row per CDR3 protein. The sample records roughly 700,000 distinct CDR3 sequences, 15% to 20% being singletons. The receptor was isolated from a man over 45 with Graves' hyperthyroidism. The sequenced material came from blood.

The CDR3 sequence is CATSREPGRYEQYF. Written as DNA, the CDR3 is TGTGCCACCAGCAGAGAACCAGGGCGCTACGAGCAGTACTTC. This rearrangement joins TRBV15 to TRBJ2-7; tentatively, D is TRBD1 (5 bases). The CDR3 has 14 amino acids. Germline CDR1 reads LNHNV; CDR2 reads YYDKDF (reference sequence). Trimming pared 0 bases from V and 3 bases from J, leaving 9 bases between.